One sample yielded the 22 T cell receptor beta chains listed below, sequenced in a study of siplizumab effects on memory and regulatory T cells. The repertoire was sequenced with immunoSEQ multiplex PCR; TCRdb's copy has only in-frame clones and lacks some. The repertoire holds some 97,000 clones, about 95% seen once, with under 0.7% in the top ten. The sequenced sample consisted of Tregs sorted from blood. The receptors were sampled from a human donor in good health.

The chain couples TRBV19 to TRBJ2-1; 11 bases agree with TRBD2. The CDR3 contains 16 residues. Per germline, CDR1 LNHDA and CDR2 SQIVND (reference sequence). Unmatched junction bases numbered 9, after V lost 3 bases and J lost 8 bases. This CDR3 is CASSIQLAGVGHEQFF. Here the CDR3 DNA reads TGTGCCAGTAGTATTCAACTAGCGGGGGTTGGCCATGAGCAGTTCTTC.

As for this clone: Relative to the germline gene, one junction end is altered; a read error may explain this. CDR3 nucleotides: TGTGCCAGCACTGACCTGAACTATGGCTACACCTTC. It encodes CASTDLNYGYTF. The chain joins TRBV6-4 to TRBJ1-2, with D uncertain. In germline, CDR1 is MRHNA, CDR2 SNTAGT. The CDR3 runs to 12 residues.

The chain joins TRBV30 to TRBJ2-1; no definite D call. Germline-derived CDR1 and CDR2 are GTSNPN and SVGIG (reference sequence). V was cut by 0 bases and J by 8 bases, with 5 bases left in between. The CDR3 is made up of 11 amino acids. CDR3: CAWSVLDEQFF. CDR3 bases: TGTGCCTGGAGTGTTTTGGATGAGCAGTTCTTC.

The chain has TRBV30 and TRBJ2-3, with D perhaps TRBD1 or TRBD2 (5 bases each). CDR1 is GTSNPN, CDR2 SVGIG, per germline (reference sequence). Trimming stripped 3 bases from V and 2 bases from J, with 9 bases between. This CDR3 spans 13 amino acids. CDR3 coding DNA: TGTGCCTGGAGCGGGACGCACACAGATACGCAGTATTTT. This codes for CAWSGTHTDTQYF.

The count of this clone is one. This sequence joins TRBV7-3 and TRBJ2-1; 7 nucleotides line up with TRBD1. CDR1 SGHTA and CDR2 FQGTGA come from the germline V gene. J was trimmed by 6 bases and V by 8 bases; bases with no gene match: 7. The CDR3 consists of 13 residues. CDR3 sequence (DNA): TGTGCCAGCGGACCACAGGGGAGCAATGAGCAGTTCTTC. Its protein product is CASGPQGSNEQFF.

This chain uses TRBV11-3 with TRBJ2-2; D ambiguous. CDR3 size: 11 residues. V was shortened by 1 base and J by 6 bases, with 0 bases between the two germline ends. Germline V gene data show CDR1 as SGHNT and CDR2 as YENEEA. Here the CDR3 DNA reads TGTGCCAGCAGCTTAGCCGGGGAGCTGTTTTTT. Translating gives CASSLAGELFF.

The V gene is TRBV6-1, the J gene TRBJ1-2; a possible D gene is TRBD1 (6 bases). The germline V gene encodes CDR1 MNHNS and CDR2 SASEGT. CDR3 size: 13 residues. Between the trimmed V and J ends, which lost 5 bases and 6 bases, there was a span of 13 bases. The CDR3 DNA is TGTGCCAGCAGTAAGGGAGGGGGGGATGGCTACACCTTC. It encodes CASSKGGGDGYTF.

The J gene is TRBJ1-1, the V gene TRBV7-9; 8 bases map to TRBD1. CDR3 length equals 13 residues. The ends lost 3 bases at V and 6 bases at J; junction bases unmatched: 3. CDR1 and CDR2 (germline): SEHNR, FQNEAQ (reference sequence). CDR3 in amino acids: CASSFRGLSEAFF. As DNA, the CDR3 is TGTGCCAGCAGCTTCAGGGGGCTCTCTGAAGCTTTCTTT.

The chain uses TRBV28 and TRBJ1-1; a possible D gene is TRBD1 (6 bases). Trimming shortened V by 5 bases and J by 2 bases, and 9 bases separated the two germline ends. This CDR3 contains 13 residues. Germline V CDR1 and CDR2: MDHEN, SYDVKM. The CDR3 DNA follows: TGTGCCAGCAGTCGGGGGGCCAACACTGAAGCTTTCTTT. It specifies CASSRGANTEAFF.

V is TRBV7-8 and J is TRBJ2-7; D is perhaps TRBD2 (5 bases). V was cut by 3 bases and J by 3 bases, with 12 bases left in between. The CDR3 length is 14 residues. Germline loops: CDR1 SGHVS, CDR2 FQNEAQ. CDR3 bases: TGTGCCAGCAGCTTTAGGACGGGGATCTACGAGCAGTACTTC. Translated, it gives CASSFRTGIYEQYF.

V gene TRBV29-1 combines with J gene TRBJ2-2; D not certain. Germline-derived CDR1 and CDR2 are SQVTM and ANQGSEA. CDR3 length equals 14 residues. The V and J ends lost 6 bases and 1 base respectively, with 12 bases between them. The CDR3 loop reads CSVWLQMNTGELFF. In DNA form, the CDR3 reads TGCAGCGTCTGGCTTCAGATGAACACCGGGGAGCTGTTTTTT.

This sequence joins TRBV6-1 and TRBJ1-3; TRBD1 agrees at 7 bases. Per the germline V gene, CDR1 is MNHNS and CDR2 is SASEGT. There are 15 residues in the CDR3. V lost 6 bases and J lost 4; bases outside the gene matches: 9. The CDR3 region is CASSQQTGTGNTIYF. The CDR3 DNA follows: TGTGCCAGCAGCCAGCAGACAGGGACGGGAAACACCATATATTTT.

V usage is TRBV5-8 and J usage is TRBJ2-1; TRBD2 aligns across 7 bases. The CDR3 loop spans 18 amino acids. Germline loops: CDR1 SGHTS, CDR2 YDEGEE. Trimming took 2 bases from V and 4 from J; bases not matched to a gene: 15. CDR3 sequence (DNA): TGTGCCAGCAGCTTTCCGCTAGCGGTGACTAGACGGTACAATGAGCAGTTCTTC. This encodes CASSFPLAVTRRYNEQFF.

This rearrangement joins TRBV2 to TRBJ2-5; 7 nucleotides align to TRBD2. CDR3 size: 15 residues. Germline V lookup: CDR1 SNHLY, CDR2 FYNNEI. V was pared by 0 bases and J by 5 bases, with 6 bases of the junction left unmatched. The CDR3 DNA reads TGTGCCAGCAGTGAAGCGACCCTGGGGGGGGAGACCCAGTACTTC. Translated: CASSEATLGGETQYF.

CDR3 nucleotide sequence: TGTGCCAGCAGCCCCTCCGGGAGGCAGTATTTT. This sequence encodes CASSPSGRQYF. The chain couples TRBV7-8 to TRBJ2-3, with D perhaps matching TRBD2 (6 bases). This CDR3 has 11 amino acids. Between the trimmed V and J ends, which lost 5 bases and 11 bases, there was a span of 11 bases. Germline CDR1 SGHVS, CDR2 FQNEAQ.

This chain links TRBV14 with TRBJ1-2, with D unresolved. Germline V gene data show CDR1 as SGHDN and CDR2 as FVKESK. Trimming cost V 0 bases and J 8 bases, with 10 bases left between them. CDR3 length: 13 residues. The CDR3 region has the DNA TGTGCCAGCAGCCAAGATACTCCGTTCGGCTACACCTTC. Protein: CASSQDTPFGYTF.

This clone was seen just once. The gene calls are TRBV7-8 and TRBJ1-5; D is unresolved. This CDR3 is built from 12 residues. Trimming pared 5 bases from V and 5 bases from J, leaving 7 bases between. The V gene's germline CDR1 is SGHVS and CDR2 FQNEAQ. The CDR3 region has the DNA TGTGCCAGCAGCCCGCCGTATCAGCCCCAGCATTTT. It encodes CASSPPYQPQHF.

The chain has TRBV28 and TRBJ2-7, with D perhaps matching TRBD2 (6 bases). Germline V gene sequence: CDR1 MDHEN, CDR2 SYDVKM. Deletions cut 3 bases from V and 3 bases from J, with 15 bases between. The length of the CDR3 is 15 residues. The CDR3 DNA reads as TGTGCCAGCAGTTTGGCGGGACGGATGATCTACGAGCAGTACTTC. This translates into CASSLAGRMIYEQYF.

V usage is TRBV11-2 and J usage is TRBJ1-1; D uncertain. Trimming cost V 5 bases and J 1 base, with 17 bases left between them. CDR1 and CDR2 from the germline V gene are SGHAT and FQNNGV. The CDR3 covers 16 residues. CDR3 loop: CASSPQSKARNTEAFF. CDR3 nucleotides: TGTGCCAGCAGCCCACAATCGAAGGCCCGGAACACTGAAGCTTTCTTT.

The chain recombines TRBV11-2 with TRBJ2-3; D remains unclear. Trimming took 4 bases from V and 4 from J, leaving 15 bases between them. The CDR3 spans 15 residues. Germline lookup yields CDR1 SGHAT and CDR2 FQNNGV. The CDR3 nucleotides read TGTGCCAGCAGCTACAGACGAGCGTTTTCAGATACGCAGTATTTT. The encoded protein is CASSYRRAFSDTQYF.

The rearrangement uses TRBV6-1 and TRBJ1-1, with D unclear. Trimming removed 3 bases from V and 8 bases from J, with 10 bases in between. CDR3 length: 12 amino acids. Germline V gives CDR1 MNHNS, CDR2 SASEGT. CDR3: CASSDFVREAFF. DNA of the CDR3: TGTGCCAGCAGTGATTTTGTCAGAGAAGCTTTCTTT.

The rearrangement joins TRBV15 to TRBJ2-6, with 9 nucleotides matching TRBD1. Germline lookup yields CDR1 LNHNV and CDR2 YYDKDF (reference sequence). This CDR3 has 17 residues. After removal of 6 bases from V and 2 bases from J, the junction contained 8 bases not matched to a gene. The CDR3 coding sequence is TGTGCCACCAGACCGGGACAGGGTTCCCCTGGGGCCAACGTCCTGACTTTC. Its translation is CATRPGQGSPGANVLTF.